This T cell receptor (beta chain) was documented in a study of blood T cell repertoires in COVID-19. Looking at the study overall: Donors in the United States, Italy and Spain gave samples during acute or convalescent COVID-19. PBMCs, B-cell-depleted T cells, or T cells provided the cDNA or gDNA that made up the material.

Germline V CDR1 and CDR2: SEHNR, FQNEAQ (reference sequence). The CDR3 covers 16 residues. V shed 5 bases, J shed 7 bases, and the junction held 11 bases outside the gene matches. Original analysis: How many nucleated cells were present was estimated from reference gene primer amplification. The assay was immunoSEQ multiplex PCR, and TCRdb's table has in-frame clones only and misses some. D and trimming come from the DNA, and the V and J calls and clone size come from that table. Of a few hundred thousand clones in the sample, around 87% were seen once. This TCR came from a woman aged 45 to 65 with acute or convalescent COVID-19. The gene calls are TRBV7-9 and TRBJ2-1; 10 nucleotides agree with TRBD2. The sample comprised peripheral blood. CDR3 region: CASSPDYLAGVNEQFF. The CDR3 DNA sequence: TGTGCCAGCAGCCCCGATTATCTAGCGGGAGTAAATGAGCAGTTCTTC.